Shown below are 8 T cell receptor beta chains from a single sample sequenced in a study of Graves' ophthalmopathy and Graves' hyperthyroidism. Amplifying from RNA transcripts, the study obtained TCR beta CDR3 regions. First-round RT-PCR relied on HTBI primers, and a second-round multiplex PCR came next. TCRdb re-called the multiplex PCR reads with MiXCR, one entry per CDR3 protein. The table has 400,000 to 500,000 distinct CDR3 sequences, roughly 21% seen once. What was sequenced was peripheral blood. The source is a woman in her late teens or twenties with stable Graves' hyperthyroidism.

With regard to this clonotype: The CDR3 does not close with the conserved phenylalanine or tryptophan, likely indicating a read error. The chain uses TRBV6-2 or TRBV6-3 and TRBJ2-2; D not certain. V lost 6 bases, J lost 0 bases, and 5 bases lay in between. CDR1 is MNHEY, CDR2 SVGEGT, per germline. The CDR3 length is 13 residues. The CDR3 bases are TGTGCCAGCAGACTCGCGAACACCGGGGAGCTGTTTTAT. Amino acid sequence: CASRLANTGELFY.

This clonotype occurred many times. The gene calls are TRBV11-2 and TRBJ2-7; D possibly uses TRBD1 or TRBD2 (5 bases each). There are 15 residues in the CDR3. V was pared by 5 bases and J by 2 bases, with 16 bases between. Germline-derived CDR1 and CDR2 are SGHAT and FQNNGV. Here the CDR3 reads CASSRRRDGPYEQYF. Here the CDR3 DNA reads TGTGCCAGCAGCCGACGCAGGGACGGACCCTACGAGCAGTACTTC.

Notes on this clonotype: With a much larger clone just one base away, this may be a read error. The genes are TRBV11-2 and TRBJ2-5; no reliable D call. There are 14 residues in the CDR3. Germline V gene lookup returns CDR1 SGHAT and CDR2 FQNNGV. DNA of the CDR3: TGTGTCAGCAGCCCCCCCCAGAGGCACGGGACCCAGTACTTC. Protein: CVSSPPQRHGTQYF.

The chain combines TRBV9 with TRBJ2-7; 11 positions agree with TRBD1. The CDR3 covers 16 residues. After removal of 3 bases from V and 5 bases from J, the junction contained 10 bases not matched to a gene. Germline CDR1 SGDLS, CDR2 YYNGEE. Written as DNA, the CDR3 is TGTGCCAGCAGCGAGAACTCGGGACAGGGGGGCAACGAGCAGTACTTC. Residues: CASSENSGQGGNEQYF.

This clonotype was seen many times. V usage is TRBV5-1 and J usage is TRBJ1-1, with D possibly TRBD1 on 6 matching bases. From germline, CDR1 is SGHRS and CDR2 YFSETQ. This CDR3 has 14 amino acids. Trimming removed 4 bases from V and 5 bases from J, with 15 bases in between. CDR3 sequence: CASSAEQGGTEAFF. In DNA, the CDR3 is TGCGCCAGCAGCGCCGAACAGGGTGGGACTGAAGCTTTCTTT.

This clonotype was picked up many times. As DNA, the CDR3 is TGTGCCAGCAGCTCTAGTTACACTGAAGCTTTCTTT. Protein: CASSSSYTEAFF. The chain has TRBV5-6 and TRBJ1-1, with no clear D. The CDR3 covers 12 residues. Germline CDR1 reads SGHDT; CDR2 reads YYEEEE. Trimming took 3 bases from V and 3 from J, leaving 6 bases between them.

The table lists this clonotype with a few counts. V and J are TRBV6-1 and TRBJ2-7; TRBD1 matches 7 bases. Germline V gene lookup returns CDR1 MNHNS and CDR2 SASEGT. The CDR3 has 14 amino acids. The V segment lost 7 bases and the J segment 0 bases; nucleotides outside the gene matches: 6. In DNA form, the CDR3 reads TGTGCCAGCATGACAGGGCTACTCTCCTACGAGCAGTACTTC. The encoded protein is CASMTGLLSYEQYF.

This clonotype was seen at least ten times. The chain joins TRBV6-5 to TRBJ1-6; no clear D. The CDR3 extends over 14 amino acids. CDR1 is MNHEY, CDR2 SVGAGI, per germline. Trimming stripped 6 bases from V and 7 bases from J, with 13 bases between. The CDR3 loop is CASRVGSLNSPLHF. The CDR3 nucleotides read TGTGCCAGCAGGGTGGGCAGTCTGAATTCACCCCTCCACTTT.